These 21 T cell receptor beta chains originate from one sample sequenced in a study of PD-1 blockade in classical Hodgkin lymphoma. The time point: cycle 4 day 1 (C4D1), after less than 7 weeks of nivolumab. No patient escaped relapse after autologous stem cell transplantation, and brentuximab vedotin exposure varied. Sequencing used immunoSEQ multiplex PCR; TCRdb keeps in-frame clones, though not all of them. Among about 64,000 clones listed, just over 90% were seen once. The source material was peripheral blood mononuclear cells (PBMCs), sampled before the fourth cycle of nivolumab. The origin of the receptors is a human donor with classical Hodgkin lymphoma.

The chain carries TRBV18 and TRBJ1-3; the D gene is possibly TRBD1 (6 bases). In germline, CDR1 is KGHSH, CDR2 LQKENI. This CDR3 spans 17 amino acids. Trimming removed 6 bases from V and 0 bases from J, with 18 bases in between. The CDR3 DNA is TGTGCCAGCTCCCAAATGGGGGGCTCCAACTCTGGAAACACCATATATTTT. Translation: CASSQMGGSNSGNTIYF. Complete variable domain (other parts from reference TRBV18 and TRBJ1-3): NAGVMQNPRHLVRRRGQEARLRCSPMKGHSHVYWYRQLPEEGLKFMVYLQKENIIDESGMPKERFSAEFPKEGPSILRIQQVVRGDSAAYFCASSQMGGSNSGNTIYFGEGSWLTVV.

The CDR3 bases are TGTGCCAGCAGCTTATCCCGTTACAGGAGATCTCAAGAGACCCAGTACTTC. It encodes CASSLSRYRRSQETQYF. V is TRBV7-2 and J is TRBJ2-5; D might be TRBD1 (5 bases). The CDR3 loop spans 17 amino acids. Germline V gives CDR1 SGHTA, CDR2 FQGNSA. Trimming cost V 2 bases and J 2 bases, with 18 bases left between them.

V is TRBV28 and J is TRBJ2-1; 7 bases align to TRBD2. CDR3 length equals 16 residues. The V gene end was trimmed by 3 bases and the J gene end by 5 bases; junction bases not matched to a gene: 10. CDR1 MDHEN and CDR2 SYDVKM come from the germline V gene. CDR3 coding DNA: TGTGCCAGCAGTTTCACCCTCGGACTAGAGGACAATGAGCAGTTCTTC. This encodes CASSFTLGLEDNEQFF. Full variable domain (missing parts from reference TRBV28 and TRBJ2-1): DVKVTQSSRYLVKRTGEKVFLECVQDMDHENMFWYRQDPGLGLRLIYFSYDVKMKEKGDIPEGYSVSREKKERFSLILESASTNQTSMYLCASSFTLGLEDNEQFFGPGTRLTVL.

The J gene is TRBJ2-5, the V gene TRBV9; 11 positions agree with TRBD2. The CDR3 covers 18 residues. The V gene end was trimmed by 4 bases and the J gene end by 1 base; junction bases not matched to a gene: 12. Germline CDR1 is SGDLS and CDR2 is YYNGEE. CDR3: CASSPRPLTSGTQETQYF. CDR3 coding DNA: TGTGCCAGCAGCCCCCGACCCCTGACTAGCGGGACCCAAGAGACCCAGTACTTC.

This sequence joins TRBV6-5 and TRBJ2-4, with D possibly matching TRBD2 (5 bases). Germline CDR1 is MNHEY and CDR2 is SVGAGI. Trimming removed 4 bases at V and 2 bases at J, with 12 bases between. The CDR3 has 15 amino acids. In DNA form, the CDR3 reads TGTGCCAGCAGTTCCCGCTGGACTCCCAAAAACATTCAGTACTTC. It yields the protein CASSSRWTPKNIQYF.

The chain's CDR3 is CASSPLGGEQFF. The CDR3 nucleotides read TGTGCCAGCAGCCCCCTGGGGGGCGAGCAGTTCTTC. This rearrangement joins TRBV11-2 to TRBJ2-1; D is perhaps TRBD1 or TRBD2 (6 bases each). The CDR3 runs to 12 residues. Trimming took off 5 bases at V and 10 bases at J, with 12 bases between the two ends. The germline CDR1 and CDR2 sequences are SGHAT and FQNNGV.

The genes are TRBV6-1 and TRBJ2-7; D possibly corresponds to TRBD1 (6 bases). The ends were cut back, 6 bases at V and 2 bases at J, with 14 bases in the middle. CDR1 and CDR2 (germline): MNHNS, SASEGT. This CDR3 comprises 14 residues. The CDR3 loop is CASSSRAGAYEQYF. The CDR3 bases are TGTGCCAGCAGCTCCCGTGCAGGGGCCTACGAGCAGTACTTC.

The chain couples TRBV5-8 to TRBJ2-6; D is unclear. The V and J ends lost 1 base and 0 bases respectively, with 8 bases between them. Germline-derived CDR1 and CDR2 are SGHTS and YDEGEE. The CDR3 extends over 16 amino acids. The CDR3 DNA sequence: TGTGCCAGCAGCTTGTTCAGGACCTCTGGGGCCAACGTCCTGACTTTC. This translates into CASSLFRTSGANVLTF.

The V call is TRBV28, the J call TRBJ2-5, with D possibly matching TRBD2 (6 bases). The tail of the sequence fits TRBJ2-7 better, so the J call may be wrong. Germline lookup yields CDR1 MDHEN and CDR2 SYDVKM. CDR3 length: 16 amino acids. The CDR3 DNA is TGTGCCAGCAGTTTATGGGGGGGTTCCTCAACCTACGAGCAGTACTTC. Its translation is CASSLWGGSSTYEQYF.

V is TRBV6-1 and J is TRBJ2-7; 10 bases match TRBD1. V trimming: 2 bases; J trimming: 2 bases; junction bases outside the gene matches: 6. Per the germline V gene, CDR1 is MNHNS and CDR2 is SASEGT. The CDR3 totals 16 residues. CDR3 sequence reads: CASSEFGTGDPYEQYF. The DNA of the CDR3 is TGTGCCAGCAGTGAATTTGGGACAGGGGACCCCTACGAGCAGTACTTC.

The chain joins TRBV19 to TRBJ2-3; 7 bases line up with TRBD1. CDR1 is LNHDA, CDR2 SQIVND, per germline (reference sequence). Trimming at V came to 7 bases and at J to 0 bases, leaving 4 bases not matched to a gene. This CDR3 spans 14 amino acids. CDR3 nucleotide sequence: TGTGCCAGTAAACGGGACAGTAGCACAGATACGCAGTATTTT. It specifies CASKRDSSTDTQYF.

The V gene is TRBV4-2, the J gene TRBJ1-5, with D possibly TRBD1 on 6 matching bases. The CDR3 sequence is 15 residues long. V gave up 1 base and J gave up 3 bases, with 10 bases separating them. Germline values: CDR1 LGHNA, CDR2 YNFKEQ. The CDR3 DNA reads as TGTGCCAGCAGCCAAGGACAGGCGAACAATCAGCCCCAGCATTTT. Amino acid sequence: CASSQGQANNQPQHF.

In this sample, this clone turned up once. The gene calls are TRBV6-5 and TRBJ2-7, with a weak D call TRBD1 (5 bases). This CDR3 is 14 amino acids long. The germline gives CDR1 MNHEY, CDR2 SVGAGI. V was pared by 6 bases and J by 0 bases, with 12 bases between. The CDR3 is CASRRDSSSYEQYF. The CDR3 coding sequence is TGTGCCAGCAGGCGTGACAGCAGCTCCTACGAGCAGTACTTC.

The chain uses TRBV27 and TRBJ1-1; D is undetermined. V was pared by 9 bases and J by 0 bases, with 5 bases between. CDR1 MNHEY and CDR2 SMNVEV come from the germline V gene (reference sequence). The CDR3 covers 11 residues. CDR3 bases: TGTGCCAGTGGAGTGAACACTGAAGCTTTCTTT. It codes for CASGVNTEAFF.

The rearrangement joins TRBV2 to TRBJ1-4, with D perhaps matching TRBD1 (5 bases). The CDR3 is made up of 12 amino acids. The V and J ends lost 6 bases and 7 bases respectively, with 9 bases between them. The germline gives CDR1 SNHLY, CDR2 FYNNEI. In DNA, the CDR3 is TGTGCCAGCAGGGTGACAGTTGAAAAACTGTTTTTT. Amino acid sequence: CASRVTVEKLFF.

This clone was seen only once. V and J are TRBV5-1 and TRBJ2-3, with 7 bases lining up with TRBD1. The CDR3 contains 15 residues. Germline V CDR1 and CDR2: SGHRS, YFSETQ. J lost 2 bases, V lost 5 bases, and 8 bases had no gene match. Here the CDR3 DNA reads TGCGCCAGCAGTCACAGGGGACAAGTCACAGATACGCAGTATTTT. It translates to CASSHRGQVTDTQYF.

The chain combines TRBV29-1 with TRBJ2-3; a weak D match, TRBD2 (6 bases). Trimming removed 4 bases from V and 3 bases from J, with 11 bases in between. Germline CDR1 SQVTM, CDR2 ANQGSEA. The CDR3 is 13 amino acids. CDR3 bases: TGCAGCGTTGCGGCGGGAACAACAGATACGCAGTATTTT. Protein product: CSVAAGTTDTQYF.

The chain combines TRBV4-1 with TRBJ2-5; D remains ambiguous. CDR1 and CDR2 (germline): MGHRA, YSYEKL. V lost 0 bases and J 4 bases, leaving 6 bases between the germline ends. This CDR3 has 13 amino acids. For the CDR3, the DNA is TGCGCCAGCAGCCAAGATTGGGCAGAGACCCAGTACTTC. As protein: CASSQDWAETQYF.

The rearrangement links TRBV13 to TRBJ2-7; 7 bases fit TRBD1. Germline V lookup: CDR1 PRHDT, CDR2 FYEKMQ (reference sequence). The length of the CDR3 is 14 residues. Unmatched junction bases numbered 7, after V lost 6 bases and J lost 2 bases. This chain's CDR3 is CASSLPGQTYEQYF. In nucleotides, the CDR3 is TGTGCCAGCAGTCTCCCGGGACAGACCTACGAGCAGTACTTC. The full variable domain, with the rest looked up from reference TRBV13 and TRBJ2-7, is AAGVIQSPRHLIKEKRETATLKCYPIPRHDTVYWYQQGPGQDPQFLISFYEKMQSDKGSIPDRFSAQQFSDYHSELNMSSLELGDSALYFCASSLPGQTYEQYFGPGTRLTVT.

Points on this clone: This specimen includes other DNA sequences encoding the same CDR3. The CDR3 coding sequence is TGTGCCAGCAGTTTATATAATGAGCAGTTCTTC. Translated: CASSLYNEQFF. The chain employs TRBV27 and TRBJ2-1; D uncertain. Trimming removed 1 base from V and 7 bases from J, with 2 bases in between. This CDR3 comprises 11 residues. Looked up from germline, CDR1 is MNHEY and CDR2 is SMNVEV (reference sequence).

The chain carries TRBV19 and TRBJ2-1; 14 bases are a match to TRBD2. Germline V CDR1 and CDR2: LNHDA, SQIVND (reference sequence). This CDR3 is 16 amino acids long. After removal of 6 bases from V and 6 bases from J, the junction contained 7 bases not matched to a gene. The CDR3 DNA reads as TGTGCCAGTAGGCGTACTGGGACTAGCGGGAGCAATGAGCAGTTCTTC. As protein: CASRRTGTSGSNEQFF.